The 16 T cell receptor beta chains below all came from one sample that was sequenced in a study of blood T cell repertoires in COVID-19. Clones were read by immunoSEQ multiplex PCR, and TCRdb kept only the in-frame ones, dropping some. The sample includes about 280,000 clones, 75% to 90% seen only once; the top ten take 8% to 13%. Sequences were obtained from peripheral blood. The origin of the receptors is an older woman with acute or convalescent COVID-19.

J is TRBJ1-5 and V is TRBV6-5; D is perhaps TRBD1 (5 bases). Trimming took 0 bases from V and 6 from J, leaving 9 bases between them. The CDR3 is made up of 14 amino acids. The germline V gene encodes CDR1 MNHEY and CDR2 SVGAGI. DNA for the CDR3: TGTGCCAGCAGTTACTCGTACAGGAGTCAGCCCCAGCATTTT. The encoded protein is CASSYSYRSQPQHF.

The chain couples TRBV18 to TRBJ1-5, with 9 bases identical to TRBD1. The CDR3 covers 17 residues. Unmatched junction bases numbered 11, after V lost 6 bases and J lost 2 bases. CDR1 is KGHSH, CDR2 LQKENI, per germline. The CDR3 region is CASSPGQGVGGNQPQHF. The CDR3 DNA is TGTGCCAGCTCGCCGGGACAGGGTGTCGGAGGCAATCAGCCCCAGCATTTT.

The V gene is TRBV2, the J gene TRBJ2-2; D is uncertain. Germline lookup yields CDR1 SNHLY and CDR2 FYNNEI. V was trimmed by 9 bases and J by 6 bases, leaving 8 bases between them. The CDR3 runs to 11 residues. CDR3: CASAVAGELFF. The CDR3 DNA sequence: TGTGCCAGTGCAGTCGCCGGGGAGCTGTTTTTT.

The gene calls are TRBV5-6 and TRBJ2-7; D might be TRBD1 (6 bases). The V gene lost 4 bases and the J gene lost 1 base, with 12 bases spanning the gap. Germline CDR1 and CDR2: SGHDT and YYEEEE. The CDR3 has 14 amino acids. CDR3 sequence (DNA): TGTGCCAGCAGCCTCCTTAGGGGGTCCTACGAGCAGTACTTC. Translated: CASSLLRGSYEQYF.

The CDR3 is CASSLPGTGATEAFF. The CDR3 nucleotides are TGTGCCAGCAGCCTCCCGGGAACAGGGGCCACTGAAGCTTTCTTT. The J gene is TRBJ1-1, the V gene TRBV5-4; 7 nucleotides agree with TRBD1. V lost 4 bases, J lost 4 bases, and 10 bases stayed unmatched. CDR1 SGHNT and CDR2 YYREEE come from the germline V gene (reference sequence). The CDR3 runs 15 residues.

The rearrangement links TRBV6-4 to TRBJ2-2, with D possibly TRBD2 on 5 matching bases. CDR1 is MRHNA, CDR2 SNTAGT, per germline. The V gene lost 5 bases and the J gene lost 0 bases, with 13 bases spanning the gap. The CDR3 totals 16 residues. In nucleotides, the CDR3 is TGTGCCAGCAGTCCCGTCTCGGGGACGAACACCGGGGAGCTGTTTTTT. Protein: CASSPVSGTNTGELFF.

The J gene is TRBJ1-2, the V gene TRBV7-2; D remains unclear. V was pared by 1 base and J by 8 bases, with 14 bases between. This CDR3 is 14 amino acids long. Germline loops: CDR1 SGHTA, CDR2 FQGNSA. The chain's CDR3 is CASSLGYGVGGYTF. The CDR3 nucleotides are TGTGCCAGCAGCTTAGGATACGGGGTTGGAGGCTACACCTTC. The whole variable domain, remainder taken from reference TRBV7-2 and TRBJ1-2, is GAGVSQSPSNKVTEKGKDVELRCDPISGHTALYWYRQSLGQGLEFLIYFQGNSAPDKSGLPSDRFSAERTGGSVSTLTIQRTQQEDSAVYLCASSLGYGVGGYTFGSGTRLTVV.

In this sample, this clone turned up a few times. The chain recombines TRBV5-1 with TRBJ1-4, with 8 positions matching TRBD1. This CDR3 contains 14 residues. Losses at the gene ends were 4 bases for V and 8 bases for J; bases not matched to a gene: 7. Germline CDR1 is SGHRS and CDR2 is YFSETQ. CDR3 sequence reads: CASSPGQAAEKLFF. For the CDR3, the DNA is TGCGCCAGCAGCCCGGGACAGGCCGCCGAAAAACTGTTTTTT.

This chain links TRBV7-9 with TRBJ1-1, with 7 nucleotides matching TRBD1. Germline CDR1 is SEHNR and CDR2 is FQNEAQ (reference sequence). The CDR3 is 12 residues long. V was pared by 1 base and J by 11 bases, with 4 bases of the junction left unmatched. CDR3 DNA: TGTGCCAGCAGCTTAGAGAGGGGGCAGGCTTTCTTT. Protein product: CASSLERGQAFF. The whole variable domain, filled in from reference TRBV7-9 and TRBJ1-1, reads DTGVSQNPRHKITKRGQNVTFRCDPISEHNRLYWYRQTLGQGPEFLTYFQNEAQLEKSRLLSDRFSAERPKGSFSTLEIQRTEQGDSAMYLCASSLERGQAFFGQGTRLTVV.

The gene calls are TRBV18 and TRBJ1-2, with 9 positions matching TRBD1. Germline CDR1 KGHSH, CDR2 LQKENI. The CDR3 covers 17 residues. J was trimmed by 4 bases and V by 3 bases; bases with no gene match: 12. CDR3 coding DNA: TGTGCCAGCTCACCTTATTCACCACAGGGGGCCCTCTATGGCTACACCTTC. This gives the protein CASSPYSPQGALYGYTF.

The chain employs TRBV3-1 (or the pseudogene TRBV3-2) and TRBJ2-5, with a possible D match to TRBD1 (5 bases). V lost 0 bases and J 3 bases, leaving 11 bases between the germline ends. The germline V gene encodes CDR1 LGHDT and CDR2 YNNKEL (reference sequence). The CDR3 runs to 15 residues. The CDR3 DNA sequence: TGTGCCAGCAGCCAAGAACTCGCAGGGAAAGAGACCCAGTACTTC. Its translation is CASSQELAGKETQYF.

The chain carries TRBV30 and TRBJ1-6, with TRBD1 as a possible D gene (5 bases). The germline gives CDR1 GTSNPN, CDR2 SVGIG (reference sequence). This CDR3 has 14 amino acids. Trimming took off 2 bases at V and 5 bases at J, with 10 bases between the two ends. CDR3: CAWSQGSHNSPLHF. Here the CDR3 DNA reads TGTGCCTGGAGTCAGGGATCCCATAATTCACCCCTCCACTTT.

The chain uses TRBV20-1 and TRBJ1-2; D unclear. V was clipped by 1 base and J by 8 bases, with 8 bases between them. Germline V CDR1 and CDR2: DFQATT, SNEGSKA (reference sequence). There are 11 residues in the CDR3. CDR3 DNA: TGCAGTGCTAGAGGAGGGAAAGGCTACACCTTC. This encodes CSARGGKGYTF.

V gene TRBV5-1 combines with J gene TRBJ2-5; TRBD1 matches at 8 bases. CDR3 length: 15 residues. Germline V lookup: CDR1 SGHRS, CDR2 YFSETQ. V shed 1 base and J 4 bases; nucleotides not matched to a gene: 6. CDR3 DNA sequence: TGCGCCAGCAGCTTGAGTGGACAGGGTCGAGAGACCCAGTACTTC. It codes for CASSLSGQGRETQYF.

This clone was counted a single time. The V call is TRBV19, the J call TRBJ1-1, with D tentatively TRBD1 (5 bases). V shed 3 bases and J shed 11 bases, with 10 bases lying between them. The CDR3 has 11 amino acids. CDR1 and CDR2 (germline): LNHDA, SQIVND (reference sequence). The CDR3: CASSITGEAFF. The DNA for the CDR3 is TGTGCCAGTAGTATTACGGGGGAGGCTTTCTTT.

V usage is TRBV6-5 and J usage is TRBJ1-5, with no clear D. The germline V gene has CDR1 MNHEY and CDR2 SVGAGI. The CDR3 has 13 amino acids. V lost 7 bases and J lost 3, with 10 bases in between. CDR3 nucleotides: TGTGCCAGCACTGCGGGGATCAATCAGCCCCAGCATTTT. Translation gives CASTAGINQPQHF.